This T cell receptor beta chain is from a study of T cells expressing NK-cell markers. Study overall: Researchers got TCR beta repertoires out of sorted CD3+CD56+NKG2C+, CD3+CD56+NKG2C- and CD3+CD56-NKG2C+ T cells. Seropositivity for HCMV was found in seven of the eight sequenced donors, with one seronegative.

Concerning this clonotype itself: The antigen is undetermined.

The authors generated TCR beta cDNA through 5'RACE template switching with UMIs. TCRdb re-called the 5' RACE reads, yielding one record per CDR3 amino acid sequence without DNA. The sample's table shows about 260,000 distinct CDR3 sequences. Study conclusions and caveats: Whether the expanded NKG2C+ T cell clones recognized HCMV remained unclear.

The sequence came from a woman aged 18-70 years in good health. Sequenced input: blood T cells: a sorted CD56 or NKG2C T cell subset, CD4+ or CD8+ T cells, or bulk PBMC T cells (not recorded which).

CDR3 amino acids: CASSQYGTDTQYF. V usage is TRBV4-3 and J usage is TRBJ2-3. CDR1 is LGHNA and CDR2 is YSLEER in the germline V gene. The CDR3 is 13 amino acids.